This is a list of T cell receptor beta chains from one sample in a study of cytomegalovirus exposure and HLA in healthy donors. Assay: immunoSEQ multiplex PCR; the TCRdb copy retains only in-frame clones and omits some. Among around 180,000 clones listed, approximately 80% were seen once. Source material: PBMCs. The receptors derive from a boy aged 2 to 10 in good health and CMV-seronegative. Both conserved end residues are part of each CDR3. D genes are given only for firm matches. Clone size is given for some rows only: seen once, a few or many times, or a class if the clone is expanded.

J gene | clone size | D gene | V gene | CDR3 protein | CDR3 DNA
TRBJ2-1 | . | TRBD2 | TRBV5-1 | CASSLAGLAGVYNEQFF | TGCGCCAGCAGCTTGGCCGGACTAGCGGGAGTTTATAATGAGCAGTTCTTC
TRBJ1-1 | . | . | TRBV7-2 | CASSIMTPNTEAFF | TGTGCCAGCAGCATAATGACACCCAACACTGAAGCTTTCTTT
TRBJ1-2 | . | . | TRBV27 | CASRGESTGRLNYGYTF | TGTGCCAGCCGCGGAGAGTCTACAGGGAGATTAAACTATGGCTACACCTTC
TRBJ1-4 | . | . | TRBV5-1 | CASSLGAGGHEKLFF | TGCGCCAGCAGCTTGGGAGCGGGGGGACACGAAAAACTGTTTTTT
TRBJ1-2 | . | . | TRBV21-1 | CASSKEIRQGYGYTF | TGTGCCAGCAGCAAGGAAATTAGACAGGGCTATGGCTACACCTTC
TRBJ1-4 | . | . | TRBV15 | CATSRPFRNEKLFF | TGTGCCACCAGCAGACCCTTCAGGAATGAAAAACTGTTTTTT
TRBJ2-2 | . | TRBD2 | TRBV9 | CASSVTSGGAGTGELFF | TGTGCCAGCAGCGTAACTAGCGGGGGGGCCGGCACCGGGGAGCTGTTTTTT
TRBJ1-3 | . | TRBD1 | TRBV5-1 | CASSAGQAGSGNTIYF | TGCGCCAGCAGCGCGGGACAGGCAGGCTCTGGAAACACCATATATTTT
TRBJ1-1 | . | . | TRBV7-2 | CASSLMGDTEAFF | TGTGCCAGCAGCCTAATGGGCGACACTGAAGCTTTCTTT
TRBJ1-2 | few | . | TRBV28 | CASSTHRDGYTF | TGTGCCAGCAGTACTCACAGGGATGGCTACACCTTC
TRBJ1-2 | . | . | TRBV25-1 | CASSEYPDGGADYGYTF | TGTGCCAGCAGTGAATATCCCGACGGGGGGGCGGACTATGGCTACACCTTC
TRBJ2-1 | . | . | TRBV27 | CASAKRLNNEQFF | TGTGCCAGCGCGAAACGACTGAACAATGAGCAGTTCTTC
TRBJ2-5 | . | TRBD2 | TRBV5-6 | CASSPSLAGAGETQYF | TGTGCCAGCAGCCCGTCACTAGCGGGGGCGGGAGAGACCCAGTACTTC
TRBJ2-1 | . | TRBD2 | TRBV23-1 | CASSQGTSGDRSYNEQFF | TGCGCCAGCAGTCAGGGGACTAGCGGGGACCGATCCTACAATGAGCAGTTCTTC
TRBJ1-5 | once | TRBD1 | TRBV6-6 | CASSYSDRDNQPQHF | TGTGCCAGCAGTTACTCGGACAGGGACAATCAGCCCCAGCATTTT
TRBJ2-3 | . | TRBD1 | TRBV7-2 | CASSFRDREPPDTQYF | TGTGCCAGCAGCTTCAGGGACAGGGAGCCACCAGATACGCAGTATTTT